The source of this T cell receptor (beta chain) is a study of blood T cell repertoires in COVID-19. About the research overall: T cells, B-cell-depleted T cells, or PBMCs provided the cDNA or gDNA that served as material.

Authors' methods: Nucleated cell counts were estimated from reference gene primer amplification. Method: immunoSEQ multiplex PCR; TCRdb's copy keeps in-frame clones and lacks some. Clone size and the V and J calls come from that table; the DNA yielded D and trimming. The sample lists about 120,000 clones, around 90% occurring once. As to this clone: Distinct nucleotide sequences in the sample also encode this CDR3.

Seattle's enrolled individuals joined amid active infection and were then monitored longitudinally. Sequences were obtained from peripheral blood. This TCR derives from a woman between 55 and 75 years old with COVID-19, enrolled during active disease.

The CDR3 sequence is CASSPGQGSYGYTF. The DNA of the CDR3 is TGTGCCAGCTCACCGGGACAGGGGTCCTATGGCTACACCTTC. The rearrangement joins TRBV18 to TRBJ1-2, with 10 bases aligning to TRBD1. The trim removed 3 bases at V and 4 bases at J, leaving 2 bases unmatched. This CDR3 has 14 amino acids. From germline, CDR1 is KGHSH and CDR2 LQKENI.